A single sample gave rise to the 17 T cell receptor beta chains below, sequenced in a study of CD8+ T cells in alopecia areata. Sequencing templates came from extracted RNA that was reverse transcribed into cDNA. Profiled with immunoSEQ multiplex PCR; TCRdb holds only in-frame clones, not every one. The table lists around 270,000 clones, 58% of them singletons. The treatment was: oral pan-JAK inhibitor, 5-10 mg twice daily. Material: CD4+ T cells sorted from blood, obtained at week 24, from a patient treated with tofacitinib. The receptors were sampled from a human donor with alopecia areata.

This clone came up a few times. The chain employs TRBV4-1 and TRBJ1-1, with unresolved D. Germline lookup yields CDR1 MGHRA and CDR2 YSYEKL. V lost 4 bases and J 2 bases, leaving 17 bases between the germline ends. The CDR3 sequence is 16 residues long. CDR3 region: CASSRGRALRNTEAFF. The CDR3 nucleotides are TGCGCCAGCAGCCGAGGACGGGCACTAAGAAACACTGAAGCTTTCTTT.

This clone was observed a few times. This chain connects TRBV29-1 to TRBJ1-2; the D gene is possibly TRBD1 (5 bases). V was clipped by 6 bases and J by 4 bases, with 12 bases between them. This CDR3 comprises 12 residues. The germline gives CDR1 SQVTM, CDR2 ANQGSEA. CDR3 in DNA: TGCAGCGTGGGGACTCCGGGCTATGGCTACACCTTC. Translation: CSVGTPGYGYTF.

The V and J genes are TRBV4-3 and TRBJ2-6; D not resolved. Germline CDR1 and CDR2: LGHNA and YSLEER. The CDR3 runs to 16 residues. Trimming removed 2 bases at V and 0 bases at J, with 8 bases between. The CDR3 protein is CASSQRVLSGANVLTF. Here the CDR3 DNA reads TGCGCCAGCAGCCAACGGGTGCTCTCTGGGGCCAACGTCCTGACTTTC.

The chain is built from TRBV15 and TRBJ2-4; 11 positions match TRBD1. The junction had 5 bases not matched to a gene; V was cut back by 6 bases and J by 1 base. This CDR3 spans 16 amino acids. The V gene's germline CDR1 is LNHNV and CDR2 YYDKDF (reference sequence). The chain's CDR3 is CATRRTGGEAKNIQYF. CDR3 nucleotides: TGTGCCACCAGGCGGACAGGGGGCGAGGCCAAAAACATTCAGTACTTC.

The CDR3 here is CSGHRPMNTEAFF. In nucleotides, the CDR3 is TGCAGCGGCCATAGGCCGATGAACACTGAAGCTTTCTTT. The genes are TRBV29-1 and TRBJ1-1, with D hard to call. Per germline, CDR1 SQVTM and CDR2 ANQGSEA. V lost 7 bases to trimming and J lost 0 bases, with 12 bases between them. The CDR3 has 13 residues.

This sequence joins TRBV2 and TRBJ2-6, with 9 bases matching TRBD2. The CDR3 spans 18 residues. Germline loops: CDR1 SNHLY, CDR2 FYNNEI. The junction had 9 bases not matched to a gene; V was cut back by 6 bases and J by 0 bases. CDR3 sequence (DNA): TGTGCCAGCAGCGTAGCTAGCGGGGAATCCTCTGGGGCCAACGTCCTGACTTTC. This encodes CASSVASGESSGANVLTF.

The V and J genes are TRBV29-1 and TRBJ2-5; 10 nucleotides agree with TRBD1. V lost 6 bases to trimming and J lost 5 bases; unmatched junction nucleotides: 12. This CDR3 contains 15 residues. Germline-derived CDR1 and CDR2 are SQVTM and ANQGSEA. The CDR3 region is CSVRGTGQGQETQYF. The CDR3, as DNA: TGCAGCGTCCGCGGCACGGGACAGGGGCAGGAGACCCAGTACTTC.

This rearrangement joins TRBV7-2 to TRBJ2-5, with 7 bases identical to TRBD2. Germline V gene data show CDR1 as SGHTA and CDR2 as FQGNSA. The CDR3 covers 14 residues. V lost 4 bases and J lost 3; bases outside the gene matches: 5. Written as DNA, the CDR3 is TGTGCCAGCAGCTCACTTGGACTAGAAGAGACCCAGTACTTC. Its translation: CASSSLGLEETQYF. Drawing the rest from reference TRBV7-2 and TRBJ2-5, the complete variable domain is GAGVSQSPSNKVTEKGKDVELRCDPISGHTALYWYRQSLGQGLEFLIYFQGNSAPDKSGLPSDRFSAERTGGSVSTLTIQRTQQEDSAVYLCASSSLGLEETQYFGPGTRLLVL.

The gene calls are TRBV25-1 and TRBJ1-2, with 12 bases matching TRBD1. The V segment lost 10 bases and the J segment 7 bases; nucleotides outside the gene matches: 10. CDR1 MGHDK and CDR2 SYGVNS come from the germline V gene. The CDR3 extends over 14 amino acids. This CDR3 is CATTGGTGGSGYTF. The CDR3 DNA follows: TGTGCCACAACTGGCGGGACAGGGGGCTCTGGCTACACCTTC.

DNA of the CDR3: TGCGCCAGCAGCTTGTGGGCCAGGGAAGCAGAGACCCAGTACTTC. It encodes CASSLWAREAETQYF. The chain recombines TRBV5-1 with TRBJ2-5; possible D gene TRBD1, 5 bases. Trimming took 1 base from V and 4 from J, leaving 14 bases between them. This CDR3 is built from 15 residues. The germline V gene encodes CDR1 SGHRS and CDR2 YFSETQ. Complete variable domain (other parts from reference TRBV5-1 and TRBJ2-5): KAGVTQTPRYLIKTRGQQVTLSCSPISGHRSVSWYQQTPGQGLQFLFEYFSETQRNKGNFPGRFSGRQFSNSRSEMNVSTLELGDSALYLCASSLWAREAETQYFGPGTRLLVL.

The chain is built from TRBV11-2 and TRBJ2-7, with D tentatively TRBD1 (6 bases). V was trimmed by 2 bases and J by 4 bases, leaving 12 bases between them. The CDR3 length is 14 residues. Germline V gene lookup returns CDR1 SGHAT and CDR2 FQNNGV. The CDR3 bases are TGTGCCAGCAGCTTAATGAGCCAGGGGTACGAGCAGTACTTC. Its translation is CASSLMSQGYEQYF.

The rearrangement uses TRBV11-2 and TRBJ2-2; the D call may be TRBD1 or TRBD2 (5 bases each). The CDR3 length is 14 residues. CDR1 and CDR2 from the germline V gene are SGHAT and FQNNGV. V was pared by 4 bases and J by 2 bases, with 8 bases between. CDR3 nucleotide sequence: TGTGCCAGCAGCTCTGGGGGTAACACCGGGGAGCTGTTTTTT. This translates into CASSSGGNTGELFF.

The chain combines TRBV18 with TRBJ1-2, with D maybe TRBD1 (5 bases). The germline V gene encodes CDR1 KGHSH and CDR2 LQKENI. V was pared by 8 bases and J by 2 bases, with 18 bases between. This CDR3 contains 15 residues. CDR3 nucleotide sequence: TGTGCCAGCGCCGAGGGGCCGATAAAGAACTATGGCTACACCTTC. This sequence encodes CASAEGPIKNYGYTF. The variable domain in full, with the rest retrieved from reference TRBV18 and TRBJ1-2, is NAGVMQNPRHLVRRRGQEARLRCSPMKGHSHVYWYRQLPEEGLKFMVYLQKENIIDESGMPKERFSAEFPKEGPSILRIQQVVRGDSAAYFCASAEGPIKNYGYTFGSGTRLTVV.

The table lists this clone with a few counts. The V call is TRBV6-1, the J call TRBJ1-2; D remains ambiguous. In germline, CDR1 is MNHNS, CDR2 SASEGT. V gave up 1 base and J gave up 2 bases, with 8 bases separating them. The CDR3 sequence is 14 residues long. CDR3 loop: CASSEVGPNYGYTF. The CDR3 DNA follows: TGTGCCAGCAGTGAAGTTGGGCCCAACTATGGCTACACCTTC.

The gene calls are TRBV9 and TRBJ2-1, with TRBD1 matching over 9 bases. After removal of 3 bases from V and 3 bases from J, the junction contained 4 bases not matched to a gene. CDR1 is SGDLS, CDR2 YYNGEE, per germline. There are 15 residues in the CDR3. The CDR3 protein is CASSDGTGFYNEQFF. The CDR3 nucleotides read TGTGCCAGCAGCGACGGGACAGGGTTCTACAATGAGCAGTTCTTC.

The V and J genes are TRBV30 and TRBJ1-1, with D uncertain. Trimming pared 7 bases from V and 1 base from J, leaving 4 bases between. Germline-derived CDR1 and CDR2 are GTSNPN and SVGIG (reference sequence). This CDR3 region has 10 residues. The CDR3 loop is CASPNTEAFF. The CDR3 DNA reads TGTGCCTCCCCGAACACTGAAGCTTTCTTT.

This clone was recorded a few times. In DNA form, the CDR3 reads TGCAGCGCTCGACGGACGGCCCCACCCTACGAGCAGTACTTC. It encodes CSARRTAPPYEQYF. This rearrangement joins TRBV29-1 to TRBJ2-7; D is unresolved. V lost 7 bases and J 2 bases, leaving 18 bases between the germline ends. The CDR3 has 14 residues. From germline, CDR1 is SQVTM and CDR2 ANQGSEA.